This T cell receptor (beta chain) was documented in a study of blood T cells in healthy people across ages. Study-level information: Template switching picked up about one barcoded beta molecule for each two T cells. Study outcomes and limitations: Fewer expanded clones and more diversity marked long-lived versus aged donors.

A sample-barcoded 5' primer and a J-beta primer mix were used in a second PCR of roughly 7 to 12 cycles. With 12 random nucleotides, a template-switch adaptor tagged each individual cDNA molecule. From the 5' RACE reads, TCRdb called clonotypes with MiXCR, one entry per CDR3 protein. The sample consists of fewer than 1.5 million distinct CDR3 sequences, roughly 45% of them appearing once. This clonotype was observed a few times. Its antigen is unidentified. There are 15 residues in the CDR3. Germline V gene data show CDR1 as KGHSH and CDR2 as LQKENI. V lost 5 bases, J lost 8 bases, and 21 bases lay in between.

The chain is built from TRBV18 and TRBJ1-2; no clear D gene. This clonotype originated in a woman between 18 and 29 years old in good health. Sequencing was performed on blood. The CDR3 bases are TGTGCCAGCTCATCTACCACGGAACCGGGTGAGGGCTACACCTTC. As protein: CASSSTTEPGEGYTF. Supplemented by reference TRBV18 and TRBJ1-2, the full variable domain reads NAGVMQNPRHLVRRRGQEARLRCSPMKGHSHVYWYRQLPEEGLKFMVYLQKENIIDESGMPKERFSAEFPKEGPSILRIQQVVRGDSAAYFCASSSTTEPGEGYTFGSGTRLTVV.